This passage covers 32 T cell receptor beta chains from one sample sequenced in a study of blood T cells in healthy people across ages. Then a second PCR, running roughly 7 to 12 cycles, was carried out with a sample-barcoded 5' primer and a J-beta primer mix. TCRdb re-derived calls from the 5' RACE reads in MiXCR, one entry per CDR3 protein. Found here are hundreds of thousands of distinct CDR3 sequences, 25% of them singletons; the top ten hold 8% to 10%. These data were also reused for a study on T cells of mothers and their children.

Sequencing was performed on blood. The source is a boy between 10 and 17 years old in good health.

This clonotype was counted only a few times. CDR3 loop: CASSLQGAGYGYTF. For the CDR3, the DNA is TGTGCCAGCAGTCTGCAGGGGGCCGGCTATGGCTACACCTTC. The rearrangement joins TRBV28 to TRBJ1-2; 8 bases are a match to TRBD1. CDR3 length: 14 residues. Trimming removed 5 bases from V and 4 bases from J; junction bases left unmatched: 6. Germline V CDR1 and CDR2: MDHEN, SYDVKM.

V and J are TRBV12-3 or TRBV12-4 and TRBJ1-2; D possibly corresponds to TRBD1 (5 bases). CDR3 size: 14 residues. V was cut by 7 bases and J by 7 bases, with 19 bases left in between. CDR3: CASTPPTGDLGYTF. The CDR3 DNA reads TGTGCCAGCACCCCCCCGACGGGGGACCTTGGCTACACCTTC.

Worth noting for this clonotype: Its ends do not fully match the called genes, so a read error is possible. The chain couples TRBV7-7 to TRBJ2-5; maybe TRBD2 (5 bases). The assigned J gene may be wrong: the sequence end matches TRBJ2-1 better. The CDR3 totals 13 residues. Germline CDR1 reads SSHAT; CDR2 reads FNYEAQ (reference sequence). In DNA form, the CDR3 reads TGTGCTAGCAGTTACGGACTGTCCAATGAGCAGTTCTTC. Encoded protein: CASSYGLSNEQFF.

This clonotype was found many times. The junction shows a germline mismatch at one end, possibly a read error. The chain couples TRBV28 to TRBJ2-5, with D unresolved. Germline CDR1 reads MDHEN; CDR2 reads SYDVKM. The CDR3 is made up of 12 amino acids. The CDR3: CASSLSRETQYF. DNA of the CDR3: TGTGCCAGCAGCTTATCTAGGGAGACCCAGTACTTC.

The gene calls are TRBV11-2 and TRBJ2-3, with D unclear. Germline V gene data show CDR1 as SGHAT and CDR2 as FQNNGV. Trimming cost V 3 bases and J 6 bases, with 16 bases left between them. This CDR3 comprises 15 residues. CDR3 region: CASSFPSLGSDTQYF. The CDR3 DNA sequence: TGTGCCAGCAGCTTTCCATCCCTAGGTTCGGATACGCAGTATTTT.

This clonotype was found a few times. This chain links TRBV29-1 with TRBJ2-1; maybe TRBD2 (5 bases). V shed 7 bases and J shed 0 bases, with 13 bases lying between them. The CDR3 covers 14 residues. Germline V lookup: CDR1 SQVTM, CDR2 ANQGSEA. The CDR3 DNA reads as TGCAGCGCAATCGGAGGTTCCTCCTACAATGAGCAGTTCTTC. Protein sequence: CSAIGGSSYNEQFF.

A few counts support this clonotype. The gene calls are TRBV29-1 and TRBJ2-5; D remains unclear. CDR3 length: 14 amino acids. Germline lookup yields CDR1 SQVTM and CDR2 ANQGSEA. V was shortened by 1 base and J by 0 bases, with 9 bases between the two germline ends. CDR3 protein: CSVEGEVYQETQYF. DNA of the CDR3: TGCAGCGTTGAAGGGGAAGTGTACCAAGAGACCCAGTACTTC.

This clonotype was found a few times. The junction departs from the called germline gene at one end, perhaps through a read error. This sequence joins TRBV7-7 and TRBJ2-5; D may be TRBD2 (6 bases). CDR3 size: 15 residues. Germline V lookup: CDR1 SSHAT, CDR2 FNYEAQ (reference sequence). The CDR3 region is CASSLAATKPETQYF. The CDR3 DNA follows: TGTGCTAGCAGCTTAGCGGCAACGAAACCGGAGACCCAGTACTTC.

This clonotype appeared a few times. The J gene is TRBJ2-7, the V gene TRBV5-1; D ambiguous. V was cut by 0 bases and J by 2 bases, with 9 bases left in between. The length of the CDR3 is 14 residues. CDR1 is SGHRS and CDR2 is YFSETQ in the germline V gene. Written as DNA, the CDR3 is TGCGCCAGCAGCTTGGAGAGGTCGACCTACGAGCAGTACTTC. Amino acid sequence: CASSLERSTYEQYF.

The chain recombines TRBV20-1 with TRBJ2-4, with D maybe TRBD2 (6 bases). The germline V and J ends were trimmed by 5 bases and 7 bases, with 18 bases remaining between them. The CDR3 runs to 14 residues. Germline V gives CDR1 DFQATT, CDR2 SNEGSKA (reference sequence). CDR3 coding DNA: TGCAGTGCTTTACTAGCAGGAGTGGAGAACATTCAGTACTTC. This encodes CSALLAGVENIQYF.

This clonotype was observed a few times. The chain couples TRBV25-1 to TRBJ1-2; 8 positions match TRBD1. Germline lookup yields CDR1 MGHDK and CDR2 SYGVNS. The CDR3 loop spans 13 amino acids. J gave up 8 bases and V 6 bases, and 8 bases lay outside the gene matches. The CDR3 spells CASRATGVEGYTF. The CDR3 nucleotides are TGTGCCAGCAGGGCGACAGGGGTAGAGGGCTACACCTTC.

This clonotype was observed at least ten times. The CDR3 region has the DNA TGTGCCAGCAGCTTAGTGACGGAGACCCAGTACTTC. It specifies CASSLVTETQYF. This rearrangement joins TRBV5-6 to TRBJ2-5; D is undetermined. CDR1 and CDR2 (germline): SGHDT, YYEEEE. The CDR3 covers 12 residues. V was cut by 2 bases and J by 5 bases, with 7 bases left in between.

This clonotype was counted many times. The rearrangement joins TRBV25-1 to TRBJ1-6; TRBD1 agrees at 7 bases. Germline V gene data show CDR1 as MGHDK and CDR2 as SYGVNS. This CDR3 is 13 amino acids long. J gave up 8 bases and V 4 bases, and 2 bases lay outside the gene matches. CDR3 loop: CASSGQGDSPLHF. The CDR3 DNA sequence: TGTGCCAGCAGTGGACAGGGAGATTCACCCCTCCACTTT.

The CDR3 coding sequence is TGCAGTGCTAGAGATGTTTGGCGGGCTTCCACCTACAATGAGCAGTTCTTC. It codes for CSARDVWRASTYNEQFF. The chain is built from TRBV20-1 and TRBJ2-1; possibly TRBD2 for D (5 bases). CDR3 length: 17 amino acids. Germline V gene lookup returns CDR1 DFQATT and CDR2 SNEGSKA (reference sequence). The V and J ends lost 0 bases and 2 bases respectively, with 17 bases between them.

This clonotype was recorded at least ten times. The chain combines TRBV6-5 with TRBJ2-7; D remains ambiguous. The CDR3 totals 13 residues. V was trimmed by 6 bases and J by 0 bases, leaving 9 bases between them. Germline-derived CDR1 and CDR2 are MNHEY and SVGAGI. The CDR3 coding sequence is TGTGCCAGCAGCTCGGTGAGCTCCTACGAGCAGTACTTC. Its protein product is CASSSVSSYEQYF.

This clonotype was seen only a few times. The gene calls are TRBV7-3 and TRBJ2-6, with 8 bases identical to TRBD1. V dropped 3 bases and J dropped 2; count of bases not matched to a gene: 3. Germline V gene data show CDR1 as SGHTA and CDR2 as FQGTGA. This CDR3 has 16 amino acids. CDR3 in DNA: TGTGCCAGCAGCTTCGACAGGGGAACTGGGGCCAACGTCCTGACTTTC. Protein product: CASSFDRGTGANVLTF.

The chain joins TRBV6-5 to TRBJ1-4; D gene unclear. Germline lookup yields CDR1 MNHEY and CDR2 SVGAGI. The CDR3 is 13 amino acids. V lost 6 bases and J lost 6, with 11 bases in between. In DNA form, the CDR3 reads TGTGCCAGCAGCACCGGTCTTTATGAAAAACTGTTTTTT. It is translated as CASSTGLYEKLFF.

There are a few counts of this clonotype. The chain is built from TRBV24-1 and TRBJ2-1; 11 bases align to TRBD2. The CDR3 spans 13 residues. The V gene's germline CDR1 is KGHDR and CDR2 SFDVKD. The V and J ends lost 7 bases and 7 bases, in that order; junction bases with no gene match: 2. The CDR3 spells CATRTSGANEQFF. CDR3 DNA: TGTGCCACCAGGACTAGCGGGGCGAATGAGCAGTTCTTC.

The CDR3 reads CSVAGWDMPNTEAFF. The CDR3 DNA follows: TGCAGCGTTGCAGGATGGGACATGCCAAACACTGAAGCTTTCTTT. The V and J genes are TRBV29-1 and TRBJ1-1; maybe TRBD1 (6 bases). The CDR3 length is 15 residues. CDR1 is SQVTM, CDR2 ANQGSEA, per germline. V was cut by 4 bases and J by 2 bases, with 17 bases left in between.

The chain is built from TRBV28 and TRBJ2-5; TRBD2 matches at 10 bases. Gene TRBJ2-7 matches the end of the DNA better, so the J call may be wrong. In germline, CDR1 is MDHEN, CDR2 SYDVKM. There are 16 residues in the CDR3. For the CDR3, the DNA is TGTGCCAGCAGTTACGCGGGTAGCGGGAGGAGCTACGAGCAGTACTTC. This encodes CASSYAGSGRSYEQYF.

This clonotype was picked up a small number of times. J is TRBJ2-7 and V is TRBV4-3, with TRBD2 as a possible D gene (5 bases). The last part of the DNA fits TRBJ2-5 better; the J call may be wrong. Germline CDR1 reads LGHNA; CDR2 reads YSLEER. This CDR3 comprises 17 residues. CDR3 bases: TGCGCCAGCAGCCAAGATTTATATTTCGAGCGGCAAGAGACCCAGTACTTC. Protein product: CASSQDLYFERQETQYF.

Worth noting for this clonotype: This CDR3 is missing its conserved last phenylalanine or tryptophan, likely due to a read error. This sequence joins TRBV6-5 and TRBJ2-5; 7 bases are shared with TRBD2. J gave up 4 bases and V 2 bases, and 4 bases lay outside the gene matches. Germline CDR1 is MNHEY and CDR2 is SVGAGI. This CDR3 region has 14 residues. For the CDR3, the DNA is TGTGCCAGCAGTTACGGGAGGGCAGGAGAGACCCAGTACCTC. The encoded protein is CASSYGRAGETQYL.

The chain has TRBV11-2 and TRBJ2-3; 9 bases are a match to TRBD2. Germline V gene lookup returns CDR1 SGHAT and CDR2 FQNNGV. The CDR3 contains 15 residues. Losses at the gene ends were 5 bases for V and 0 bases for J; bases not matched to a gene: 3. CDR3 protein: CASSHSGSSTDTQYF. In DNA form, the CDR3 reads TGTGCCAGCAGCCATAGCGGGAGCAGCACAGATACGCAGTATTTT.

The table lists this clonotype with a few counts. The J gene is TRBJ2-2, the V gene TRBV20-1; D possibly corresponds to TRBD2 (5 bases). Looked up from germline, CDR1 is DFQATT and CDR2 is SNEGSKA (reference sequence). With 0 bases removed from V and 0 bases from J, the gap between germline ends came to 14 bases. This CDR3 contains 17 residues. CDR3 region: CSARDRRLASNTGELFF. CDR3 coding DNA: TGCAGTGCTAGAGATAGACGCCTAGCCTCGAACACCGGGGAGCTGTTTTTT.

The J gene is TRBJ2-4, the V gene TRBV7-9, with D unresolved. The CDR3 loop spans 18 amino acids. V dropped 5 bases and J dropped 2 bases, with 22 bases sitting between them. Germline loops: CDR1 SEHNR, CDR2 FQNEAQ (reference sequence). The CDR3, as DNA: TGTGCCAGCAGCCCCCAAGACCAAGGAGCCCCGACCAAAAACATTCAGTACTTC. Residues: CASSPQDQGAPTKNIQYF.

The chain employs TRBV20-1 and TRBJ2-2; 10 bases are a match to TRBD1. V was pared by 6 bases and J by 6 bases, with 10 bases of the junction left unmatched. This CDR3 has 15 residues. Germline V gene sequence: CDR1 DFQATT, CDR2 SNEGSKA (reference sequence). Here the CDR3 reads CSADPGQGFAGELFF. The CDR3 DNA reads TGCAGTGCAGACCCGGGACAGGGGTTTGCCGGGGAGCTGTTTTTT.

In its sample, this clonotype was seen a few times. The J gene is TRBJ2-2, the V gene TRBV5-1; D is unclear. There are 12 residues in the CDR3. Trimming stripped 3 bases from V and 6 bases from J, with 6 bases between. Germline CDR1 is SGHRS and CDR2 is YFSETQ. This CDR3 reads CASSSNSGELFF. CDR3 sequence (DNA): TGCGCCAGCAGCTCAAATTCCGGGGAGCTGTTTTTT.

The chain recombines TRBV13 with TRBJ2-4; perhaps D is TRBD1 or TRBD2 (5 bases each). V was cut by 4 bases and J by 7 bases, with 14 bases left in between. The length of the CDR3 is 14 residues. The germline V gene has CDR1 PRHDT and CDR2 FYEKMQ (reference sequence). The CDR3 sequence is CASSSGRSHNIQYF. Written as DNA, the CDR3 is TGTGCCAGCAGCTCAGGGAGATCCCACAACATTCAGTACTTC. Looking up the rest from reference TRBV13 and TRBJ2-4 gives the full variable domain: AAGVIQSPRHLIKEKRETATLKCYPIPRHDTVYWYQQGPGQDPQFLISFYEKMQSDKGSIPDRFSAQQFSDYHSELNMSSLELGDSALYFCASSSGRSHNIQYFGAGTRLSVL.

The chain joins TRBV29-1 to TRBJ2-7; 7 bases map to TRBD2. The germline V gene has CDR1 SQVTM and CDR2 ANQGSEA. This CDR3 has 13 residues. The V segment lost 3 bases and the J segment 4 bases; nucleotides outside the gene matches: 6. Written as DNA, the CDR3 is TGCAGCGTTGATTGGGACTATGAATACGAGCAGTACTTC. It yields the protein CSVDWDYEYEQYF.

The rearrangement links TRBV27 to TRBJ2-7; 11 bases map to TRBD2. The CDR3 runs 14 residues. Germline loops: CDR1 MNHEY, CDR2 SMNVEV (reference sequence). The V gene end was trimmed by 10 bases and the J gene end by 3 bases; junction bases not matched to a gene: 8. The CDR3 DNA reads TGTGCCAAACAGTGGCTAGCGGGAGGCTACGAGCAGTACTTC. This sequence encodes CAKQWLAGGYEQYF.

This clonotype was seen once. This rearrangement joins TRBV5-1 to TRBJ1-1; D call uncertain. Trimming shortened V by 0 bases and J by 7 bases, and 7 bases separated the two germline ends. The CDR3 consists of 12 residues. CDR1 SGHRS and CDR2 YFSETQ come from the germline V gene. This chain's CDR3 is CASSLEGNEAFF. CDR3 nucleotide sequence: TGCGCCAGCAGCTTGGAGGGTAATGAAGCTTTCTTT.

This chain uses TRBV28 with TRBJ1-2; D call uncertain. In germline, CDR1 is MDHEN, CDR2 SYDVKM. Trimming removed 0 bases at V and 4 bases at J, with 6 bases between. This CDR3 is built from 13 residues. CDR3 protein: CASSLWVLYGYTF. The CDR3 DNA reads as TGTGCCAGCAGTTTATGGGTCCTCTATGGCTACACCTTC.